Listed below are T cell receptor beta chains from one sample, sequenced in a study of T cell responses to AZD1222 COVID-19 vaccine. Clones were read by immunoSEQ multiplex PCR, and TCRdb kept only the in-frame ones, dropping some. The sample holds roughly 110,000 clones, 70% to 90% seen once. The sequences come from peripheral blood, collected on day 0 of AZD1222 vaccination. These receptors were taken from an adult in good health. CDR3s include the opening cysteine and the closing phenylalanine or tryptophan. Fields, in order: D gene, clone size, J gene, V gene, CDR3 protein, CDR3 DNA. D genes are given only for firm matches. Size is omitted from some rows. Given values are once, few, many or a class for expanded clones.

. . TRBJ1-1 TRBV27 CASSLWAGKNTEAFF TGTGCCAGCAGTTTATGGGCAGGGAAGAACACTGAAGCTTTCTTT
. . TRBJ1-2 TRBV18 CASSPDGPYGYTF TGTGCCAGCTCACCCGACGGACCCTATGGCTACACCTTC
TRBD1 . TRBJ1-5 TRBV4-1 CASSQQGVTTYSNQPQHF TGCGCCAGCAGCCAACAGGGGGTCACAACTTATAGCAATCAGCCCCAGCATTTT
. . TRBJ1-4 TRBV14 CASSPLRVTNEKLFF TGTGCCAGCAGCCCGTTAAGAGTTACTAATGAAAAACTGTTTTTT
TRBD1 . TRBJ1-5 TRBV6-2/TRBV6-3 CASCRLRQGGLAQHF TGTGCCAGCTGCCGCCTGAGACAGGGGGGTTTGGCCCAGCATTTT
. once TRBJ1-1 TRBV3-1/TRBV3-2 CASSHYGASEAFF TGTGCCAGCAGCCATTACGGGGCCTCCGAAGCTTTCTTT
. . TRBJ1-5 TRBV7-2 CASSLQGFGNQPQHF TGTGCCAGCAGCTTACAAGGCTTCGGCAATCAGCCCCAGCATTTT
. . TRBJ1-2 TRBV10-1 CATPGRRDYGYTF TGCGCCACCCCTGGGAGAAGGGATTATGGCTACACCTTC
. . TRBJ1-5 TRBV6-2/TRBV6-3 CASSLTGSPNQPQHF TGTGCCAGCAGTTTAACAGGGTCGCCAAATCAGCCCCAGCATTTT
TRBD1 . TRBJ1-2 TRBV19 CASRQPGQRTYGYTF TGTGCCAGTAGGCAACCGGGACAGCGGACCTATGGCTACACCTTC
. once TRBJ2-7 TRBV9 CASSSRPGVPYEQYF TGTGCCAGCAGCTCCCGTCCAGGGGTGCCCTACGAGCAGTACTTC
. . TRBJ1-1 TRBV7-2 CASSLAQPRGGEAFF TGTGCCAGCAGCTTAGCGCAACCAAGGGGGGGTGAAGCTTTCTTT
TRBD1 . TRBJ1-4 TRBV28 CASSLRTGLWEKLFF TGTGCCAGCAGTTTAAGGACAGGGTTGTGGGAAAAACTGTTTTTT
. . TRBJ1-2 TRBV24-1 CATSDEGSGYTF TGTGCCACCAGTGATGAGGGTAGTGGCTACACCTTC
. . TRBJ2-7 TRBV30 CAWTSGHSYEQYF TGTGCCTGGACGAGCGGGCACTCCTACGAGCAGTACTTC
. few TRBJ2-5 TRBV6-2/TRBV6-3 CASSYVGQETQYF TGTGCCAGCAGTTATGTGGGTCAAGAGACCCAGTACTTC
. few TRBJ2-2 TRBV21-1 CASDHLKGTSGKREGDTGELFF TGTGCCAGCGACCATTTAAAGGGTACTAGCGGGAAACGAGAAGGGGACACCGGGGAGCTGTTTTTT
. . TRBJ2-5 TRBV18 CASSPGQKVSRAYQETQYF TGTGCCAGCTCACCAGGCCAAAAAGTCTCGAGGGCGTACCAAGAGACCCAGTACTTC
. once TRBJ2-7 TRBV7-2 CASSLVGRDEQYF TGTGCCAGCAGCTTAGTGGGACGGGACGAGCAGTACTTC
. . TRBJ2-7 TRBV5-1 CASSFRAPTDEQYF TGCGCCAGCAGCTTCCGGGCGCCGACGGACGAGCAGTACTTC
. . TRBJ1-2 TRBV5-1 CASSLGPGEGYTF TGCGCCAGCAGCTTGGGCCCGGGGGAGGGCTACACCTTC
TRBD2 few TRBJ2-1 TRBV30 CAWGGRGSGRGNEQFF TGTGCCTGGGGAGGGCGGGGAAGCGGGAGAGGCAATGAGCAGTTCTTC
TRBD2 . TRBJ2-7 TRBV6-5 CASYEGASGSYEQYF TGTGCCAGCTACGAAGGCGCTAGCGGCTCCTACGAGCAGTACTTC
. . TRBJ1-2 TRBV4-3 CASSQDRGINYGYTF TGCGCCAGCAGCCAAGATCGGGGGATAAACTATGGCTACACCTTC
. . TRBJ2-7 TRBV30 CAWKHPTRYEQYF TGTGCCTGGAAACACCCTACTAGGTACGAGCAGTACTTC
. . TRBJ2-2 TRBV12-5 CASVNSRTGELFF TGTGCTAGTGTTAATAGTCGCACCGGGGAGCTGTTTTTT
TRBD2 once TRBJ2-2 TRBV6-5 CAAGGSGMNTGELFF TGTGCCGCGGGAGGTAGCGGGATGAACACCGGGGAGCTGTTTTTT
. . TRBJ2-7 TRBV30 CAWSKGDRGEQYF TGTGCCTGGAGTAAGGGGGACCGGGGGGAGCAGTACTTC
. . TRBJ2-5 TRBV7-2 CASSWRVTQETQYF TGTGCCAGCAGCTGGCGGGTTACCCAAGAGACCCAGTACTTC
TRBD1 . TRBJ1-2 TRBV27 CASRARGYGYTF TGTGCCAGCAGGGCCAGGGGGTATGGCTACACCTTC
TRBD1 . TRBJ1-5 TRBV24-1 CATSEGGGYYQPQHF TGTGCCACCAGTGAGGGAGGGGGCTACTATCAGCCCCAGCATTTT
. . TRBJ2-3 TRBV5-1 CASSSPHTTDTQYF TGCGCCAGCAGCTCCCCCCATACCACAGATACGCAGTATTTT
. . TRBJ2-1 TRBV30 CAWSGFGSYNEQFF TGTGCCTGGAGTGGCTTCGGGTCCTACAATGAGCAGTTCTTC
. . TRBJ1-5 TRBV5-6 CASTRGGLGDQPQHF TGTGCCAGCACCCGGGGAGGACTGGGGGATCAGCCCCAGCATTTT
. . TRBJ1-5 TRBV5-4 CASSFQGRDQPQHF TGTGCCAGCAGCTTTCAGGGGAGGGATCAGCCCCAGCATTTT
. . TRBJ2-7 TRBV30 CAWGYHSYEQYF TGTGCCTGGGGTTACCACTCCTACGAGCAGTACTTC
TRBD2 few TRBJ2-6 TRBV30 CAWSRAGVSGANVLTF TGTGCCTGGAGCAGAGCGGGGGTCTCTGGGGCCAACGTCCTGACTTTC
. . TRBJ1-2 TRBV11-2 CASSLAPGFGGYTF TGTGCCAGCAGCTTAGCTCCGGGGTTTGGTGGCTACACCTTC
. . TRBJ1-5 TRBV7-3 CASSSQWTGGSNQPQHF TGTGCCAGCAGTTCACAATGGACGGGGGGGAGCAATCAGCCCCAGCATTTT
TRBD1 . TRBJ2-7 TRBV24-1 CATSDPGTGDYEQYF TGTGCCACCAGTGATCCTGGGACAGGAGACTACGAGCAGTACTTC
. . TRBJ2-3 TRBV18 CASSPRSVSTDTQYF TGTGCCAGCTCACCCCGCAGTGTGTCCACAGATACGCAGTATTTT
. . TRBJ2-7 TRBV30 CAWTRGTYEQYF TGTGCCTGGACCCGTGGGACCTACGAGCAGTACTTC
TRBD1 . TRBJ2-5 TRBV7-9 CASSPSRDRDGETQYF TGTGCCAGCAGCCCATCCAGAGACAGGGACGGTGAGACCCAGTACTTC
TRBD2 . TRBJ2-3 TRBV29-1 CSVETSGVDTQYF TGCAGCGTTGAAACTAGCGGTGTGGATACGCAGTATTTT
TRBD2 . TRBJ2-7 TRBV24-1 CATSRTSGTGMGEQYF TGTGCCACCAGCCGGACTAGCGGGACCGGAATGGGCGAGCAGTACTTC
. . TRBJ2-1 TRBV5-1 CASSSRTTEGEQFF TGCGCCAGCAGCTCCAGGACGACGGAGGGAGAGCAGTTCTTC
TRBD1 . TRBJ1-5 TRBV5-8 CASSPGQGNQPQHF TGTGCCAGCAGCCCGGGACAGGGTAATCAGCCCCAGCATTTT
. . TRBJ1-2 TRBV12-3/TRBV12-4 CASSHGGEGGYTF TGTGCCAGCAGCCATGGCGGGGAGGGTGGCTACACCTTC
. . TRBJ2-7 TRBV7-9 CASSFGGPFVDAYEQYF TGTGCCAGCAGCTTCGGGGGTCCTTTTGTGGACGCCTACGAGCAGTACTTC
. . TRBJ2-7 TRBV6-5 CASSFDSLGEEQYF TGTGCCAGCAGTTTTGACTCGCTCGGGGAAGAGCAGTACTTC
. . TRBJ1-3 TRBV19 CASSTRRRDLKGNTIYF TGTGCCAGTAGTACCCGCCGCAGGGATCTGAAGGGAAACACCATATATTTT
. . TRBJ2-3 TRBV10-3 CAISERGDTQYF TGTGCCATCAGTGAACGAGGGGATACGCAGTATTTT